The sequence of this T cell receptor beta chain was determined in a study of blood T cell repertoires in COVID-19. V was trimmed by 2 bases and J by 2 bases, leaving 7 bases between them. Germline loops: CDR1 MNHNS, CDR2 SASEGT. This CDR3 comprises 14 residues. This clone was seen a few times. Only in-frame clones appear in the TCRdb table, and some are missing; sequencing was by immunoSEQ multiplex PCR. The sample records hundreds of thousands of clones, about 90% being singletons. V gene TRBV6-1 combines with J gene TRBJ1-3, with D uncertain. The sequencing sample was made of peripheral blood. The receptor was derived from a man aged 18 to 35 with COVID-19, enrolled during active disease. The CDR3 coding sequence is TGTGCCAGCAGTGAACGTGTAGCTGGAAACACCATATATTTT. Protein sequence: CASSERVAGNTIYF.